This entry lists 27 T cell receptor beta chains sequenced from one sample in a study of CD8+ T cells in alopecia areata. Following RNA extraction, reverse transcription yielded cDNA that acted as the sequencing template. Profiling relied on immunoSEQ multiplex PCR, and the TCRdb table lists in-frame clones only, not all of them. The repertoire consists of 290,000 or so clones, none detected only once. A panel of CD4, CD8alpha, NKG2D, NKG2ACE and other markers served to sort pooled cutaneous lymph node cells. Sequencing was done on a sample of CD4+ T cells sorted from a lymph node. Receptors originate from a C3H/HeJ mouse with alopecia areata. MHC haplotype of the mouse line: H2-k.

In regard to this clone: Gene names and germline match the mouse. The sequence runs out 4 residues before the end of the CDR3; the remainder is reconstructed from the germline J gene. The chain joins TRBV19 to TRBJ2-1, with D tentatively TRBD1 (5 bases). CDR1 and CDR2 from the germline V gene are FNHDT and SITEND (reference sequence). Trimming left V 3 bases short and J 0 bases short, with 7 bases between. The CDR3 contains 14 residues. The sequenced CDR3 bases are TGTGCCAGCAGTAGACAGATTAACTATGCT. The encoded protein is CASSRQINYA. The whole CDR3 is CASSRQINYAEQFF.

This clone has just a few counts. Gene names follow the mouse nomenclature. From the germline J gene comes the end of the CDR3, since the read stops 4 residues before it. The chain uses TRBV5 and TRBJ2-3; 7 nucleotides align to TRBD2. The trim removed 3 bases at V and 1 base at J, leaving 7 bases unmatched. Germline CDR1 and CDR2: LGHNA and YNLKQL (reference sequence). CDR3 length equals 16 residues. The covered CDR3 bases are TGTGCCAGCAGCCACGCTGGGGGATGGGGTGCAGAA. It encodes CASSHAGGWGAE. The full CDR3 protein reads CASSHAGGWGAETLYF.

For this clone: Genes and germline come from the mouse. The sequenced part of the CDR3 DNA is TGTGCCAGCAGTATCTGGGGGGGGCCTAGTGCAGAA. Amino acids: CASSIWGGPSAE. The entire CDR3 sequence reads CASSIWGGPSAETLYF. The chain is built from TRBV19 and TRBJ2-3, with 9 bases matching TRBD2. The read terminates 4 residues before the CDR3 end, so the remaining end is supplied by the germline J gene. This CDR3 contains 16 residues. CDR1 is FNHDT, CDR2 SITEND, per germline (reference sequence). Trimming took 2 bases from V and 0 from J; bases not matched to a gene: 4.

This clone was seen only a few times. Gene names refer to mouse genes. The CDR3 goes on 4 residues after the read ends, and that part is filled in from the germline J gene. Other nucleotide sequences in the sample specify the same CDR3. This chain joins TRBV5 and TRBJ1-1; unclear D gene. Trimming shortened V by 1 base and J by 0 bases, and 3 bases separated the two germline ends. Germline CDR1 and CDR2: LGHNA and YNLKQL (reference sequence). CDR3 length equals 13 residues. The CDR3: CASSQVANTEVFF. The covered CDR3 bases are TGTGCCAGCAGCCAAGTCGCAAACACA.

A few counts support this clone. Germline and genes: mouse. The CDR3 end is not reached by the read, which stops 4 residues before it; the germline J gene fills it in. This chain links TRBV13-3 with TRBJ1-2; possible D gene TRBD1, 6 bases. The V end was cut by 0 bases, the J end by 4 bases, with 10 bases between. The V gene's germline CDR1 is NNHDY and CDR2 SYVADS. The CDR3 loop spans 14 amino acids. This chain's CDR3 is CASSDAGVGSDYTF. CDR3 DNA, as far as it was read: TGTGCCAGCAGTGATGCAGGGGTGGGCTCC.

Remarks on this clone: Genes and germline come from the mouse. The read ends 4 residues early relative to the CDR3; the germline J gene fills the gap. V usage is TRBV12-1 and J usage is TRBJ1-2, with D unresolved. The V gene's germline CDR1 is SGHSN and CDR2 HYEKVE. The CDR3 totals 12 residues. Trimming removed 1 base at V and 4 bases at J, with 6 bases between. The CDR3 spells CASSLPVSDYTF. The sequenced CDR3 bases are TGTGCCAGCTCTCTGCCAGTCTCC.

Regarding this clone: These gene names are mouse names. The missing CDR3 end, 4 residues past where the read stops, is filled in from the germline J gene. The gene calls are TRBV13-1 and TRBJ2-1, with TRBD2 matching over 7 bases. The CDR3 extends over 15 amino acids. CDR1 is NSHNY and CDR2 is SYGAGN in the germline V gene. Trimming at V came to 5 bases and at J to 0 bases, leaving 5 bases not matched to a gene. The part of the CDR3 DNA that was read is TGTGCCAGCAGGAAGACTGGGCTTAACTATGCT. Amino acids: CASRKTGLNYA. The complete CDR3 protein is CASRKTGLNYAEQFF.

A remark on this clone: Mouse gene names and germline throughout. CDR3 protein: CASSDRGGDYTF. The sequenced CDR3 bases are TGTGCCAGCAGTGACAGGGGAGGC. The V and J genes are TRBV13-1 and TRBJ1-2, with D possibly matching TRBD1 (6 bases). The sequence runs out 4 residues before the end of the CDR3; the remainder is reconstructed from the germline J gene. Germline V gene sequence: CDR1 NSHNY, CDR2 SYGAGN. This CDR3 is 12 amino acids long.

This clone was found a few times. Mouse germline and gene names are used. The read is 3 residues too short to cover the CDR3 end, so that end is filled in from the germline J gene. The J gene is TRBJ1-6, the V gene TRBV19; no clear D. TRBJ1-6 is filed as an ORF, its function uncertain. CDR1 is FNHDT and CDR2 is SITEND in the germline V gene (reference sequence). V was shortened by 4 bases and J by 0 bases, with 8 bases between the two germline ends. This CDR3 is 15 amino acids long. The covered CDR3 bases are TGTGCCAGCAGTCCTGGATATTCCTATAATTCGCCC. Protein product: CASSPGYSYNSP. The full-length CDR3 reads as CASSPGYSYNSPLYF.

This clone was counted many times. Gene labels here are mouse ones. The sequenced fragment ends 4 residues before the CDR3 boundary, so the rest is inferred from the germline J gene. The sample holds other DNA sequences that translate to the same CDR3. This chain links TRBV31 with TRBJ1-2; TRBD1 agrees at 7 bases. The CDR3 extends over 14 amino acids. V dropped 2 bases and J dropped 0; count of bases not matched to a gene: 3. Germline-derived CDR1 and CDR2 are GKSSPN and SITVG. The CDR3 DNA, read in part, is TGTGCCTGGAGTTCCGGGACAGCAAACTCC. As protein: CAWSSGTANS. The whole CDR3 region reads CAWSSGTANSDYTF.

This clone appeared a few times. The gene symbols are mouse symbols. The read falls 4 residues short of the CDR3 end, and the missing part is taken from the germline J gene. V is TRBV13-1 and J is TRBJ2-1; TRBD1 is a possible D gene (5 bases). The CDR3 runs to 13 residues. Trimming cost V 4 bases and J 6 bases, with 11 bases left between them. Germline CDR1 and CDR2: NSHNY and SYGAGN. The DNA read from the CDR3 is TGTGCCAGCAGTAGGCAGGGTTCTGCT. Its translation: CASSRQGSA. In full, the CDR3 reads CASSRQGSAEQFF.

The table lists this clone with a few counts. The listed genes are named as in mouse. The read terminates 4 residues ahead of where the CDR3 ends, so the germline J gene completes it. V gene TRBV1 combines with J gene TRBJ2-1, with 7 bases fitting TRBD2. The ends lost 0 bases at V and 0 bases at J; junction bases unmatched: 5. Germline V lookup: CDR1 NSQYPW, CDR2 LRSPGD (reference sequence). This CDR3 has 17 amino acids. This chain's CDR3 is CTCSADRDWDNYAEQFF. CDR3 DNA, as far as it was read: TGCACCTGCAGTGCAGACCGAGACTGGGATAACTATGCT.

A remark on this clone: Mouse germline and gene names are used. The read ends 4 residues before the CDR3 terminus; that terminus is restored from the germline J gene. Distinct nucleotide sequences in the sample also encode this CDR3. This chain joins TRBV31 and TRBJ1-1; D is unclear. From germline, CDR1 is GKSSPN and CDR2 SITVG. The CDR3 has 13 amino acids. The V end lost 0 bases, the J end lost 2 bases, and 7 bases lay between the germline ends. CDR3 region: CAWSLNSNTEVFF. Incomplete CDR3 DNA: TGTGCCTGGAGTCTAAACAGCAACACA.

This clone was found many times. Gene names denote mouse genes. Read data end 4 residues before the CDR3 end; the end is taken from the germline J gene. At the DNA level, this CDR3 is encoded by other sequences in the same sample as well. The chain joins TRBV17 to TRBJ2-7, with D uncertain. The length of the CDR3 is 13 residues. Germline V gene lookup returns CDR1 MNHDT and CDR2 YYDKIL. Trimming pared 2 bases from V and 0 bases from J, leaving 5 bases between. The part of the CDR3 DNA that was read is TGTGCTAGCAGTAGACAAAGCTCCTAT. This encodes CASSRQSSY. Given in full, the CDR3 is CASSRQSSYEQYF.

This clone occurred a few times. The gene symbols are mouse symbols. The read terminates 4 residues before the CDR3 end, so the remaining end is supplied by the germline J gene. V is TRBV13-1 and J is TRBJ1-1; D possibly corresponds to TRBD1 (6 bases). In germline, CDR1 is NSHNY, CDR2 SYGAGN. The CDR3 has 13 residues. The sequenced part of the CDR3 DNA is TGTGCCAGCAGTGAGGGGGGGCACCCA. Translation: CASSEGGHP. The whole CDR3 sequence reads CASSEGGHPEVFF.

A note on this clone: Gene names and germline refer to mouse. Coverage ceases 4 residues before the CDR3 finishes, and the germline J gene fills in the end. This chain links TRBV13-1 with TRBJ2-5; possible D gene TRBD1, 5 bases. The CDR3 is 13 residues long. CDR1 is NSHNY and CDR2 is SYGAGN in the germline V gene. The CDR3 here is CASSDREGDTQYF. Incomplete CDR3 DNA: TGTGCCAGCAGTGACAGGGAGGGAGAC.

In its sample, this clone was seen a few times. The gene symbols are mouse symbols. The missing CDR3 end, 4 residues past where the read stops, is filled in from the germline J gene. The sample has other DNA sequences that encode this CDR3 too. The chain recombines TRBV13-1 with TRBJ1-1; tentatively, D is TRBD1 (5 bases). V lost 3 bases, J lost 0 bases, and 9 bases lay in between. From germline, CDR1 is NSHNY and CDR2 SYGAGN. This CDR3 contains 14 residues. Partial CDR3 DNA: TGTGCCAGCAGTGGTGACAGAGCAAACACA. It yields the protein CASSGDRANT. The full CDR3 sequence reads CASSGDRANTEVFF.

This clone occurred a few times. Mouse gene names apply. The DNA ends 4 residues before the CDR3 does, and the rest of the CDR3 is filled in from the germline J gene. The rearrangement links TRBV19 to TRBJ1-2, with a tentative D call TRBD1 (5 bases). The CDR3 sequence is 14 residues long. V was trimmed by 4 bases and J by 0 bases, leaving 10 bases between them. Germline CDR1 FNHDT, CDR2 SITEND (reference sequence). The CDR3 reads CASSPGIANSDYTF. CDR3 DNA (partial): TGTGCCAGCAGTCCAGGGATTGCAAACTCC.

This clone was seen a handful of times. Gene names follow the mouse nomenclature. CDR3 DNA, as far as it was read: TGTGCCAGCAGTAGGACAGGGGGCACCTAT. This translates into CASSRTGGTY. The entire CDR3 sequence reads CASSRTGGTYEQYF. The gene calls are TRBV19 and TRBJ2-7; 11 nucleotides match TRBD1. The read comes to an end 4 residues before the CDR3 does, leaving the germline J gene to fill in the end. The CDR3 has 14 residues. The germline V gene has CDR1 FNHDT and CDR2 SITEND (reference sequence). J was trimmed by 2 bases and V by 3 bases; bases with no gene match: 1.

This clone has a handful of counts. The gene names given are mouse names. The observed sequence ends 4 residues before the CDR3 terminus, with the missing tail filled in from the germline J gene. The genes are TRBV12-1 and TRBJ1-2; 8 positions agree with TRBD1. Per the germline V gene, CDR1 is SGHSN and CDR2 is HYEKVE. Trimming removed 3 bases from V and 0 bases from J; junction bases left unmatched: 5. This CDR3 is built from 15 residues. The CDR3 DNA, read in part, is TGTGCCAGCTCTATTACGGGACAGGCAAACTCC. This gives the protein CASSITGQANS. The whole CDR3 reads CASSITGQANSDYTF.

Remarks on this clone: Genes here carry mouse names. The read gets to within 4 residues of the CDR3 end, and the germline J gene fills in the rest. This rearrangement joins TRBV19 to TRBJ1-1; TRBD1 matches 8 bases. The germline gives CDR1 FNHDT, CDR2 SITEND (reference sequence). CDR3 length: 14 residues. Trimming took 3 bases from V and 4 from J; bases not matched to a gene: 5. The CDR3 sequence is CASSTPTGVTEVFF. The CDR3 bases that were read are TGTGCCAGCAGTACCCCGACAGGGGTCACA.

This clone showed up just a few times. All gene names here are mouse names. The missing CDR3 end, 4 residues past where the read stops, is filled in from the germline J gene. The rearrangement links TRBV1 to TRBJ2-5; 10 nucleotides line up with TRBD1. The CDR3 loop spans 14 amino acids. The germline gives CDR1 NSQYPW, CDR2 LRSPGD (reference sequence). The chain's CDR3 is CTCSDDRGRDTQYF. CDR3 DNA (partial): TGCACCTGCAGTGACGACAGGGGGCGAGAC.

This clone was detected a few times. Mouse names are used for the genes. The read falls 4 residues short of the CDR3 end, and the missing part is taken from the germline J gene. The same CDR3 arises from other DNA sequences in this sample as well. The J gene is TRBJ2-3, the V gene TRBV5; TRBD2 aligns across 14 bases. The CDR3 runs 16 residues. J was trimmed by 3 bases and V by 1 base; bases with no gene match: 0. Germline V gene sequence: CDR1 LGHNA, CDR2 YNLKQL (reference sequence). CDR3 bases read: TGTGCCAGCAGCCAAGGGGACTGGGGGGGCGCAGAA. It is translated as CASSQGDWGGAE. From start to end, the CDR3 is CASSQGDWGGAETLYF.

Remarks on this clone: Gene and germline names: mouse. The read terminates 4 residues ahead of where the CDR3 ends, so the germline J gene completes it. The gene calls are TRBV5 and TRBJ2-2; D not certain. Trimming took 0 bases from V and 0 from J, leaving 8 bases between them. The CDR3 is made up of 16 amino acids. Germline CDR1 and CDR2: LGHNA and YNLKQL (reference sequence). The sequenced part of the CDR3 DNA is TGTGCCAGCAGCCAAGATAGCACTGCAAACACCGGG. Residues: CASSQDSTANTG. In full, the CDR3 is CASSQDSTANTGQLYF.

This clone was seen a handful of times. The genes and germline here are from mouse. The CDR3 end is not reached by the read, which stops 4 residues before it; the germline J gene fills it in. V is TRBV5 and J is TRBJ2-2; the D is unclear. The CDR3 spans 14 residues. Germline loops: CDR1 LGHNA, CDR2 YNLKQL (reference sequence). The V end was cut by 4 bases, the J end by 0 bases, with 6 bases between. The CDR3 loop reads CASSPPANTGQLYF. Incomplete CDR3 DNA: TGTGCCAGCAGCCCCCCAGCAAACACCGGG.

This clone turned up a few times. Gene names are mouse gene names. The CDR3 end falls 4 residues outside the read, so it is completed with the germline J gene. V gene TRBV19 combines with J gene TRBJ2-5, with 7 bases lining up with TRBD2. Germline V gene sequence: CDR1 FNHDT, CDR2 SITEND (reference sequence). Trimming at V came to 3 bases and at J to 3 bases, leaving 4 bases not matched to a gene. The CDR3 is made up of 14 amino acids. The CDR3 sequence: CASSTDWAQDTQYF. The DNA read from the CDR3 is TGTGCCAGCAGTACCGACTGGGCTCAAGAC.

This clone was counted a few times. Each gene name is a mouse one. The read comes to an end 4 residues before the CDR3 does, leaving the germline J gene to fill in the end. J is TRBJ2-3 and V is TRBV5; 8 bases line up with TRBD2. V lost 1 base to trimming and J lost 1 base; unmatched junction nucleotides: 7. The CDR3 runs to 17 residues. Germline V gives CDR1 LGHNA, CDR2 YNLKQL (reference sequence). The CDR3: CASSQVGGGAGAETLYF. The part of the CDR3 DNA that was read is TGTGCCAGCAGCCAAGTTGGGGGGGGCGCTGGTGCAGAA.